What follows are 18 T cell receptor beta chains derived from one specimen sequenced in a study of blood T cells in healthy people across ages. PCR was performed a second time for about 7 to 11 cycles using a sample-barcoded 5' primer and a J-beta primer mix. TCRdb reprocessed the 5' RACE reads via MiXCR and lists one record per CDR3 protein. The table shows more than 1 million distinct CDR3 sequences, with more than 35% occurring only once. What was sequenced was blood. The receptor source for this set is a woman between 55 and 75 years old in good health.

The V gene is TRBV7-2, the J gene TRBJ2-3; D not certain. The CDR3 is made up of 14 amino acids. V lost 2 bases, J lost 6 bases, and 12 bases lay in between. CDR1 SGHTA and CDR2 FQGNSA come from the germline V gene. CDR3: CASSLWALGDTQYF. The DNA for the CDR3 is TGTGCCAGCAGCTTATGGGCCCTAGGGGATACGCAGTATTTT.

This sequence joins TRBV5-1 and TRBJ2-1, with D maybe TRBD2 (5 bases). Trimming removed 0 bases at V and 2 bases at J, with 15 bases between. Looked up from germline, CDR1 is SGHRS and CDR2 is YFSETQ. The CDR3 has 17 residues. The CDR3 sequence is CASSLASLASAYNEQFF. The DNA for the CDR3 is TGCGCCAGCAGCTTGGCGTCATTAGCGTCCGCCTACAATGAGCAGTTCTTC.

This clonotype was counted between two and nine times. The CDR3 sequence: CASSLLAETWGEQYF. CDR3 in DNA: TGTGCCAGCAGTCTTCTAGCGGAGACGTGGGGCGAGCAGTACTTC. This rearrangement joins TRBV28 to TRBJ2-7; TRBD2 agrees at 7 bases. From germline, CDR1 is MDHEN and CDR2 SYDVKM. This CDR3 is built from 15 residues. Germline trimming cut 5 bases from V and 6 bases from J; bases unmatched to any gene: 13.

About this clonotype itself: Relative to the germline gene, one junction end is altered; a read error may explain this. The gene calls are TRBV7-2 and TRBJ2-6; D remains ambiguous. Germline CDR1 reads SGHTA; CDR2 reads FQGNSA. The CDR3 spans 17 residues. This CDR3 is CASSPQGVVSGTNVLTF. The CDR3 DNA reads TGTGCCAGCAGCCCTCAAGGAGTTGTCTCTGGGACCAACGTCCTGACTTTC.

The gene calls are TRBV18 and TRBJ2-5; TRBD2 aligns across 13 bases. This CDR3 is 18 amino acids long. V trimming: 1 base; J trimming: 11 bases; junction bases outside the gene matches: 16. Germline V gene data show CDR1 as KGHSH and CDR2 as LQKENI. The CDR3, as DNA: TGTGCCAGCTCACCACTGAATTCGGGACTAGCGGGAAGCGATGAGCAGTACTTC. Its translation is CASSPLNSGLAGSDEQYF.

The rearrangement joins TRBV12-3 or TRBV12-4 to TRBJ2-1, with D possibly being TRBD2 (6 bases). CDR3 length: 13 amino acids. Trimming left V 6 bases short and J 5 bases short, with 11 bases between. The DNA for the CDR3 is TGTGCCAGCAGAATAGCGGCCCACAATGAGCAGTTCTTC. Amino acids: CASRIAAHNEQFF.

This clonotype occurred once. V gene TRBV28 combines with J gene TRBJ2-4; 9 bases match TRBD2. The CDR3 spans 17 residues. V gave up 6 bases and J gave up 0 bases; unmatched junction bases: 9. From germline, CDR1 is MDHEN and CDR2 SYDVKM. In DNA, the CDR3 is TGTGCCAGCAGATCAGCGGGAGGCGCTCTAGCCAAAAACATTCAGTACTTC. Encoded protein: CASRSAGGALAKNIQYF.

This clonotype has a handful of counts. The rearrangement uses TRBV3-1 and TRBJ1-2; unclear D gene. Looked up from germline, CDR1 is LGHDT and CDR2 is YNNKEL (reference sequence). This CDR3 has 13 residues. V was shortened by 4 bases and J by 2 bases, with 8 bases between the two germline ends. As DNA, the CDR3 is TGTGCCAGCAGCCGGCGCCAGAACTATGGCTACACCTTC. Its protein is CASSRRQNYGYTF. Combining the CDR3 with reference TRBV3-1 and TRBJ1-2 gives the whole variable domain DTAVSQTPKYLVTQMGNDKSIKCEQNLGHDTMYWYKQDSKKFLKIMFSYNNKELIINETVPNRFSPKSPDKAHLNLHINSLELGDSAVYFCASSRRQNYGYTFGSGTRLTVV.

The CDR3: CASSGRVTDTQYF. The CDR3 bases are TGTGCCAGCAGCGGGCGGGTCACAGATACGCAGTATTTT. This chain joins TRBV5-6 and TRBJ2-3, with D tentatively TRBD2 (5 bases). In germline, CDR1 is SGHDT, CDR2 YYEEEE. The CDR3 is 13 residues long. V dropped 4 bases and J dropped 2 bases, with 8 bases sitting between them.

The J gene is TRBJ2-7, the V gene TRBV9; 9 nucleotides agree with TRBD1. Trimming cost V 2 bases and J 3 bases; bases outside gene matches: 9. This CDR3 has 16 amino acids. Germline values: CDR1 SGDLS, CDR2 YYNGEE. The CDR3 DNA reads TGTGCCAGCAGCGTGGCGGGACAGGGTGGCAACTACGAGCAGTACTTC. As protein: CASSVAGQGGNYEQYF.

This chain connects TRBV29-1 to TRBJ2-6, with D possibly matching TRBD1 (6 bases). The CDR3 sequence is 18 residues long. The V gene lost 0 bases and the J gene lost 0 bases, with 15 bases spanning the gap. CDR1 is SQVTM, CDR2 ANQGSEA, per germline. In DNA form, the CDR3 reads TGCAGCGTTGAAGATTCGACAGGCGGCTACTCTGGGGCCAACGTCCTGACTTTC. It codes for CSVEDSTGGYSGANVLTF.

The chain couples TRBV2 to TRBJ2-1; TRBD2 aligns across 7 bases. V shed 3 bases and J 4 bases; nucleotides not matched to a gene: 9. The length of the CDR3 is 16 residues. Germline V gene lookup returns CDR1 SNHLY and CDR2 FYNNEI. This chain's CDR3 is CASSEVASGPYNEQFF. Written as DNA, the CDR3 is TGTGCCAGCAGTGAGGTTGCTAGCGGACCATACAATGAGCAGTTCTTC.

This chain uses TRBV30 with TRBJ1-1; D might be TRBD1 (5 bases). Germline V gives CDR1 GTSNPN, CDR2 SVGIG (reference sequence). V was shortened by 3 bases and J by 7 bases, with 15 bases between the two germline ends. This CDR3 spans 13 amino acids. CDR3 bases: TGTGCCTGGAGCGTCGAACCGGGACGTGAAGCTTTCTTT. It yields the protein CAWSVEPGREAFF.

Only a few counts were recorded for this clonotype. This chain joins TRBV10-3 and TRBJ2-7; 8 positions agree with TRBD1. There are 17 residues in the CDR3. The junction had 17 bases not matched to a gene; V was cut back by 3 bases and J by 7 bases. Germline lookup yields CDR1 ENHRY and CDR2 SYGVKD. CDR3 in amino acids: CAISDLDRASSYNEQYF. The CDR3, as DNA: TGTGCCATCAGTGATTTGGACAGGGCAAGCTCCTACAATGAGCAGTACTTC.

V gene TRBV30 combines with J gene TRBJ2-5; tentatively, D is TRBD2 (5 bases). CDR3 length: 12 residues. The germline gives CDR1 GTSNPN, CDR2 SVGIG (reference sequence). Trimming removed 2 bases from V and 1 base from J, with 5 bases in between. The CDR3 here is CAWSRGQETQYF. In nucleotides, the CDR3 is TGTGCCTGGAGTCGGGGCCAAGAGACCCAGTACTTC.

The J gene is TRBJ2-1, the V gene TRBV5-6; TRBD2 agrees at 7 bases. The CDR3 contains 14 residues. The trim removed 4 bases at V and 6 bases at J, leaving 7 bases unmatched. Germline V CDR1 and CDR2: SGHDT, YYEEEE. CDR3 loop: CASSAGDYSNEQFF. The CDR3 nucleotides read TGTGCCAGCAGCGCCGGGGACTACAGCAATGAGCAGTTCTTC. Supplemented by reference TRBV5-6 and TRBJ2-1, the full variable domain reads DAGVTQSPTHLIKTRGQQVTLRCSPKSGHDTVSWYQQALGQGPQFIFQYYEEEERQRGNFPDRFSGHQFPNYSSELNVNALLLGDSALYLCASSAGDYSNEQFFGPGTRLTVL.

The rearrangement joins TRBV20-1 to TRBJ2-5, with 8 bases fitting TRBD1. Unmatched junction bases numbered 13, after V lost 5 bases and J lost 5 bases. Looked up from germline, CDR1 is DFQATT and CDR2 is SNEGSKA (reference sequence). The CDR3 runs to 15 residues. The CDR3 loop reads CSAPPRTGRVETQYF. In DNA, the CDR3 is TGCAGTGCTCCCCCTCGGACAGGGCGGGTGGAGACCCAGTACTTC.

The chain employs TRBV7-8 and TRBJ2-7; TRBD1 matches 8 bases. Looked up from germline, CDR1 is SGHVS and CDR2 is FQNEAQ. The CDR3 contains 15 residues. The junction had 9 bases not matched to a gene; V was cut back by 5 bases and J by 3 bases. The CDR3 DNA is TGTGCCAGCAGCCCCAGGACAGGGCCAGACTACGAGCAGTACTTC. Translation: CASSPRTGPDYEQYF.